The text below deals with one T cell receptor beta chain. Its antigen remains unidentified. The V gene's germline CDR1 is MNHEY and CDR2 SVGAGI. V trimming: 6 bases; J trimming: 3 bases; junction bases outside the gene matches: 6. This CDR3 comprises 14 residues. This sample is part of a study of blood T cells in healthy people across ages. Study-wide points: It was not known whether donors were CMV positive (a possible confounder of expanded clonotype changes).

Next came a second PCR, run for 7 to 11 cycles, which used a sample-barcoded 5' primer along with a J-beta primer mix. Each sample provided no less than 3 million CDR3-containing paired-end reads. From the 5' RACE reads, TCRdb called clonotypes with MiXCR, one entry per CDR3 protein. This table holds 660,000 or so distinct CDR3 sequences, 58% found once. This chain uses TRBV6-5 with TRBJ2-7; 9 bases map to TRBD2. This receptor was taken from a man aged 55 to 69 in good health. The sample comprised blood. The CDR3 spells CASSIAGAVYEQYF. Here the CDR3 DNA reads TGTGCCAGCAGCATAGCGGGGGCGGTCTACGAGCAGTACTTC.